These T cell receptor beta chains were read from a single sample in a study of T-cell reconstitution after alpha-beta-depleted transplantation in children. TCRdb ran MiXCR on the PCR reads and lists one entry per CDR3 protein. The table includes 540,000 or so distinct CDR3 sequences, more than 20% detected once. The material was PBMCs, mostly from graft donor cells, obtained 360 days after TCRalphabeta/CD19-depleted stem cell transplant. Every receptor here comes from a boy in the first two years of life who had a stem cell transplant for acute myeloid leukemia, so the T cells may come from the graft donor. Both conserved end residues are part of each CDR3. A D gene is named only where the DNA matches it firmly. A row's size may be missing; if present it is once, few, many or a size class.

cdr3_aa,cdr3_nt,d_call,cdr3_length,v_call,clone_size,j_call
CASSLQGAEDTQYF,TGTGCCAGCAGCTTACAGGGGGCCGAGGATACGCAGTATTTT,TRBD1,14,TRBV7-2,NA,TRBJ2-3
CASSYRTGGPLNTDTQYF,TGTGCCAGCAGCTACAGGACAGGGGGCCCACTAAACACAGATACGCAGTATTTT,TRBD1,18,TRBV11-2,NA,TRBJ2-3
CASSYSSGAEYF,TGTGCCAGCAGTTACTCGAGCGGGGCGGAGTACTTC,TRBD2,12,TRBV6-5,NA,TRBJ2-5
CASRSGRRHGELFF,TGTGCCAGCAGGAGCGGGAGGAGGCACGGGGAGCTGTTTTTT,TRBD2,14,TRBV6-1,many,TRBJ2-2
CSARGDSRTVVTQYF,TGCAGTGCTAGGGGCGACTCCCGGACGGTCGTTACCCAGTACTTC,NA,15,TRBV20-1,NA,TRBJ2-5
CSARGGQGVGQPQHF,TGCAGTGCTAGAGGGGGACAGGGGGTTGGGCAGCCCCAGCATTTT,TRBD1,15,TRBV20-1,NA,TRBJ1-5
CASPTRGYYEQYF,TGTGCCAGCCCAACCAGGGGATACTACGAGCAGTACTTC,NA,13,TRBV27,few,TRBJ2-7
CASSEDYSTDTQYF,TGCGCCAGCAGTGAGGACTACAGCACAGATACGCAGTATTTT,NA,14,TRBV10-1,many,TRBJ2-3
CASSSPRDRGDNEQFF,TGTGCCAGCAGTTCACCCCGGGACAGGGGCGACAATGAGCAGTTCTTC,TRBD1,16,TRBV12-3/TRBV12-4,NA,TRBJ2-1
CATSDRTSGGADTQYF,TGTGCCACCAGTGATCGCACTAGCGGGGGGGCAGATACGCAGTATTTT,TRBD2,16,TRBV24-1,NA,TRBJ2-3